This record covers a single TCR beta chain. Per the authors' pipeline: Amplification from reference gene primers served as the basis for estimated nucleated cell counts. The protocol was immunoSEQ multiplex PCR, while the TCRdb copy is restricted to in-frame clones and leaves out a portion. V, J and clone size derive from that table, while D and trimming were established from the DNA sequence. The profile shows some 250,000 clones, around 84% of them singletons. This entry is derived from a study of blood T cell repertoires in COVID-19. Study-wide context: Italy, Spain and the United States were the sources of the convalescent and acute COVID-19 samples.

The junction had 3 bases not matched to a gene; V was cut back by 0 bases and J by 2 bases. The CDR3 totals 15 residues. The germline gives CDR1 MGHRA, CDR2 YSYEKL. The sequence came from a man aged 60 to 69 with acute or convalescent COVID-19. The chain links TRBV4-1 to TRBJ1-2; 7 bases line up with TRBD1. The specimen was peripheral blood. CDR3 sequence: CASSQERGPNYGYTF. The CDR3 coding sequence is TGCGCCAGCAGCCAAGAAAGGGGGCCAAACTATGGCTACACCTTC.